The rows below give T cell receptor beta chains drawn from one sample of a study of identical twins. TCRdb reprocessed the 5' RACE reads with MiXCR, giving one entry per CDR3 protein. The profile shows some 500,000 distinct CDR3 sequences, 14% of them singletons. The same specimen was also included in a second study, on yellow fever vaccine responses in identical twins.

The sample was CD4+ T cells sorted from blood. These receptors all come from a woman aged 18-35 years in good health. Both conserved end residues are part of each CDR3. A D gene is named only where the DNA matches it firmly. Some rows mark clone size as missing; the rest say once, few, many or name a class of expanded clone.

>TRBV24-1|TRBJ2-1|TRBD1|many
TGTGCCACCAGGGACAGGAGTACCTACAATGAGCAGTTCTTC
CATRDRSTYNEQFF
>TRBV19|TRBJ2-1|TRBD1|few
TGTGCCAGTAGTTCGGGACAGGAAAGCTCCTACAATGAGCAGTTCTTC
CASSSGQESSYNEQFF
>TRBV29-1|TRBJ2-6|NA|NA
TGCAGCGTTGAGGTCAGGGCGAACGGGGCCAACGTCCTGACTTTC
CSVEVRANGANVLTF
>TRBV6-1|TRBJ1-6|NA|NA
TGTGCCAGCAGTCCCCTTGGACCGTTTAATTCACCCCTCCACTTT
CASSPLGPFNSPLHF
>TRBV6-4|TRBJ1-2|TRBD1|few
TGTGCCAGCAGTGATGTGACAGGGGGCGGAGGCTACACCTTC
CASSDVTGGGGYTF
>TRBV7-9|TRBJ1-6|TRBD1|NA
TGTGCCAGCAGCTACCGGGACAGAAATTCACCCCTCCACTTT
CASSYRDRNSPLHF
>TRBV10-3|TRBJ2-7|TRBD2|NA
TGTGCCATCAGTGACGGAACTAGCGGCACCTACGAGCAGTACTTC
CAISDGTSGTYEQYF
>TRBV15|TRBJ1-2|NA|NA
TGTGCCACCAGCAGAGATAGGGCTCCAAATTACAGGGCCTGGGAGGCTAACACCTTC
CATSRDRAPNYRAWEANTF
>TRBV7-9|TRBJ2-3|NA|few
TGTGCCAGCAGCTTAGGGATCGGGCAAGATACGCAGTATTTT
CASSLGIGQDTQYF
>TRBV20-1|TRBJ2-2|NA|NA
TGCAGTGCTAGGGCCTTACAGAACACCGGGGAGCTGTTTTTT
CSARALQNTGELFF
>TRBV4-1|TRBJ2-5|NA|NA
TGCGCCAGCAGCCAAGAGAGAACACCTCAAGAGACCCAGTACTTC
CASSQERTPQETQYF
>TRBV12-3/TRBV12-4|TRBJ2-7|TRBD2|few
TGTGCCAGCAAAAAGGGGGGACTAGCGGACACCTACGAGCAGTACTTC
CASKKGGLADTYEQYF
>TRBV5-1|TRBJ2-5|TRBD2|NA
TGCGCCAGCAGCTTGTTCAGCGGGGGGATCCAAGAAACCCAGTACTTC
CASSLFSGGIQETQYF
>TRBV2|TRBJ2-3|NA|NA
TGTGCCAGCAGCCCCGCAGCTAGGCCTCCCACAGATACGCAGTATTTT
CASSPAARPPTDTQYF
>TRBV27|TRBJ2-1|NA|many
TGTGCCCCGCTCGAGGAGGTTTACAATGAGCAGTTCTTC
CAPLEEVYNEQFF
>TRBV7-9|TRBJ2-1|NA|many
TGTGCCAGCAGCTACGCAGGTGGCAATGAGCAGTTCTTC
CASSYAGGNEQFF
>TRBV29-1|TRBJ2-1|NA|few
TGCAGCGTTATGTCAGGGGGGACCTACAATGAGCAGTTCTTC
CSVMSGGTYNEQFF
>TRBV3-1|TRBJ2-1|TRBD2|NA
TGTGCCAGCAGTCTGACTAGCCTGACCTACAATGAGCAGTTCTTC
CASSLTSLTYNEQFF
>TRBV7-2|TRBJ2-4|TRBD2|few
TGTGCCAGCAGACCAACTAGCGGGGCCTTAGCCAAAAACATTCAGTACTTC
CASRPTSGALAKNIQYF
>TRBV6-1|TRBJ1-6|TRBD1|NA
TGTGCCACCGGGAGAGACAGGGGCTCACCCCTCCACTTT
CATGRDRGSPLHF
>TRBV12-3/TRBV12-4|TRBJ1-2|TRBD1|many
TGTGCCAGCAGTACGGGACAGGGCTATGGCTACACCTTC
CASSTGQGYGYTF
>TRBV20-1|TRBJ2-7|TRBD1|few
TGCAGTGCCGCCAAGGGGACAGGCCCTAACGAGCAGTACTTC
CSAAKGTGPNEQYF
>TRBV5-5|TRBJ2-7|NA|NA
TGTGCCAGCAGCTCCCAGGGGACGGGCGGGTACGAGCAGTACTTC
CASSSQGTGGYEQYF
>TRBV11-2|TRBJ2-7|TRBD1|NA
TGTGCCAGCAGCCGTACCCTCGGACAGGGGTACGGCGAGCAGTACTTC
CASSRTLGQGYGEQYF
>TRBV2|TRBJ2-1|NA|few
TGTGCCAGCAGTGGTCCAAACAATGAGCAGTTCTTC
CASSGPNNEQFF
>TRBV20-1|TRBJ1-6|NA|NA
TGCAGTGCTAGTAGGACAGATCATAATTCACCCCTCCACTTT
CSASRTDHNSPLHF
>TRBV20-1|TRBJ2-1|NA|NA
TGCAGTGCTAGAGATGCGACCGGGAGTAATGAGCAGTTCTTC
CSARDATGSNEQFF
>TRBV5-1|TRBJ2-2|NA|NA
TGCGCCAGCAGCCCCGGATCGGGGACACCTACCGGGGAGCTGTTTTTT
CASSPGSGTPTGELFF
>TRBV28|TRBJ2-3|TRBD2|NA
TGTGCCAGCAGTCCCTCCCCCGGGGCGGGAGGGCCCCCTGGGGATACGCAGTATTTT
CASSPSPGAGGPPGDTQYF
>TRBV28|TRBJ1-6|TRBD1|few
TGTGCCAGCAGTCCCCATGAGGGGGCGTTCGGTTCACCCCTCCACTTT
CASSPHEGAFGSPLHF
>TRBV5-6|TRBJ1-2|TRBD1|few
TGTGCCAGCAGCTCAACTCACCGGGACAGGGGGAGCGGCTACACCTTC
CASSSTHRDRGSGYTF
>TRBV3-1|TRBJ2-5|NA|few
TGTGCCAGCAGTCTTACAGGGTTGGTCCAAGAGACCCAGTACTTC
CASSLTGLVQETQYF
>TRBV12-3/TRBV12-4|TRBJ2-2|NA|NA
TGTGCCAGCAGTTTAGGGGCAGGGCTCGAAACCGGGGAGCTGTTTTTT
CASSLGAGLETGELFF
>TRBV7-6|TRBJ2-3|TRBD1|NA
TGTGCCAGCAGCCCCCGTCCCGGGACAGGACCAGATACGCAGTATTTT
CASSPRPGTGPDTQYF
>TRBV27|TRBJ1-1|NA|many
TGTGCCAGCAGATTAAACACTGAAGCTTTCTTT
CASRLNTEAFF
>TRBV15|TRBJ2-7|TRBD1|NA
TGTGCCACCAGCAGGAACAGGGGGCCTCCCTACGAGCAGTACTTC
CATSRNRGPPYEQYF